These 32 T cell receptor beta chains came from one sample sequenced in a study of T cells in Graves' hyperthyroidism and ophthalmopathy. The source material, RNA transcripts, was used to amplify TCR beta CDR3 regions. An initial round of RT-PCR targeting the TCR CDR3 relied on the HTBI primer set. From the multiplex PCR reads, TCRdb called clonotypes with MiXCR, one entry per CDR3 protein. Seen here are some 380,000 distinct CDR3 sequences, roughly 13% observed once, and the top ten hold roughly 20%. The sample taken for sequencing was blood. The receptor source for this set is a man in his thirties or forties with Graves' hyperthyroidism that later progressed to Graves' ophthalmopathy.

This clonotype has more than one count but fewer than ten. The chain recombines TRBV29-1 with TRBJ2-7; 8 nucleotides agree with TRBD2. This CDR3 region has 14 residues. V was clipped by 0 bases and J by 1 base; unmatched bases: 2. The germline CDR1 and CDR2 sequences are SQVTM and ANQGSEA. The CDR3: CSVEDERGSYEQYF. CDR3 in DNA: TGCAGCGTTGAAGATGAGCGGGGGTCCTACGAGCAGTACTTC.

This clonotype came up a few times. The V gene is TRBV9, the J gene TRBJ2-3; 12 nucleotides align to TRBD2. The CDR3 runs to 17 residues. Germline assignment: CDR1 SGDLS and CDR2 YYNGEE. J gave up 1 base and V 4 bases, and 7 bases lay outside the gene matches. The CDR3 is CASSPRTSGDRTDTQYF. CDR3 DNA: TGTGCCAGCAGCCCGCGGACTAGCGGGGACCGCACAGATACGCAGTATTTT.

This clonotype was detected many times. The chain couples TRBV7-9 to TRBJ2-1; D ambiguous. The CDR3 loop spans 15 amino acids. The germline CDR1 and CDR2 sequences are SEHNR and FQNEAQ (reference sequence). V lost 0 bases, J lost 0 bases, and 6 bases lay in between. CDR3 sequence: CASSLATNSYNEQFF. CDR3 DNA: TGTGCCAGCAGCTTAGCGACGAACTCCTACAATGAGCAGTTCTTC.

The table lists this clonotype with a few counts. The J gene is TRBJ2-2, the V gene TRBV7-8; a weak D match, TRBD2 (6 bases). The CDR3 extends over 17 amino acids. V lost 1 base, J lost 3 bases, and 15 bases lay in between. The germline gives CDR1 SGHVS, CDR2 FQNEAQ. CDR3 coding DNA: TGTGCCAGCAGCTTAGTAGGTGGCAGGGAGGACACCGGGGAGCTGTTTTTT. This codes for CASSLVGGREDTGELFF.

This clonotype was recorded at least ten times. V is TRBV24-1 and J is TRBJ2-3; possible D gene TRBD1, 6 bases. Germline V gene sequence: CDR1 KGHDR, CDR2 SFDVKD. With 4 bases removed from V and 0 bases from J, the gap between germline ends came to 16 bases. The CDR3 consists of 17 residues. The CDR3 DNA follows: TGTGCCACCAGTGACCCGACCGGGACATCTAGCACAGATACGCAGTATTTT. Translated, it gives CATSDPTGTSSTDTQYF.

This clonotype was observed many times. The V call is TRBV28, the J call TRBJ1-5; D not resolved. CDR1 and CDR2 (germline): MDHEN, SYDVKM. V dropped 6 bases and J dropped 9 bases, with 12 bases sitting between them. The length of the CDR3 is 12 residues. The CDR3 sequence is CASSLGWLPQHF. The CDR3 DNA follows: TGTGCCAGCAGCCTGGGCTGGCTGCCCCAGCATTTT.

This clonotype was detected ten times or more. This chain joins TRBV29-1 and TRBJ1-1, with D uncertain. CDR1 SQVTM and CDR2 ANQGSEA come from the germline V gene. Trimming cost V 1 base and J 1 base, with 4 bases left between them. The CDR3 spans 12 residues. CDR3 DNA sequence: TGCAGCGTTGAAGTGGGGAACACTGAAGCTTTCTTT. It specifies CSVEVGNTEAFF.

This clonotype was observed many times. The chain has TRBV7-2 and TRBJ2-7, with 11 bases aligning to TRBD2. The CDR3 contains 15 residues. Trimming removed 6 bases from V and 5 bases from J; junction bases left unmatched: 9. Per germline, CDR1 SGHTA and CDR2 FQGNSA. CDR3 coding DNA: TGTGCCAGCAGTAAAGTAGCGGGGGGGCTAAACGAGCAGTACTTC. The encoded protein is CASSKVAGGLNEQYF.

This clonotype was found many times. The chain carries TRBV15 and TRBJ1-1; no clear D gene. Germline V gives CDR1 LNHNV, CDR2 YYDKDF (reference sequence). CDR3 length: 14 residues. Trimming removed 0 bases from V and 4 bases from J, with 9 bases in between. CDR3 DNA sequence: TGTGCCACCAGCAGAGACCCGGACGGCACTGAAGCTTTCTTT. Translated: CATSRDPDGTEAFF.

The chain couples TRBV11-2 to TRBJ2-7; D is ambiguous. The ends were cut back, 3 bases at V and 6 bases at J, with 12 bases in the middle. CDR1 is SGHAT and CDR2 is FQNNGV in the germline V gene. This CDR3 comprises 13 residues. The CDR3 nucleotides are TGTGCCAGCAGCTTGACCGACCTCGCCGAGCAGTACTTC. It codes for CASSLTDLAEQYF.

The chain employs TRBV28 and TRBJ1-1, with D possibly TRBD1 on 6 matching bases. Germline V CDR1 and CDR2: MDHEN, SYDVKM. V was clipped by 5 bases and J by 12 bases, with 13 bases between them. CDR3 length: 11 amino acids. CDR3 coding DNA: TGTGCCAGCAGTACAGGGAGGGAGCCTTTCTTT. It is translated as CASSTGREPFF.

CDR3 loop: CASSQNRGTNEKLFF. DNA of the CDR3: TGCGCCAGCAGCCAGAATAGGGGGACTAATGAAAAACTGTTTTTT. V gene TRBV4-1 combines with J gene TRBJ1-4, with D perhaps matching TRBD1 (6 bases). The CDR3 spans 15 residues. Trimming shortened V by 3 bases and J by 2 bases, and 10 bases separated the two germline ends. Germline V gives CDR1 MGHRA, CDR2 YSYEKL.

This clonotype has a count of ten or more. This chain links TRBV20-1 with TRBJ1-1; D uncertain. This CDR3 has 12 amino acids. V gave up 1 base and J gave up 3 bases, with 6 bases separating them. Germline CDR1 reads DFQATT; CDR2 reads SNEGSKA (reference sequence). CDR3 sequence: CSARGGYTEAFF. For the CDR3, the DNA is TGCAGTGCTAGAGGCGGTTACACTGAAGCTTTCTTT.

This clonotype was counted at least ten times. The chain joins TRBV4-1 to TRBJ1-5; D is unresolved. The CDR3 extends over 14 amino acids. V was cut by 0 bases and J by 4 bases, with 7 bases left in between. Germline CDR1 and CDR2: MGHRA and YSYEKL. The CDR3 loop is CASSQDRSNQPQHF. For the CDR3, the DNA is TGCGCCAGCAGCCAAGATCGGAGTAATCAGCCCCAGCATTTT.

The chain has TRBV6-1 and TRBJ2-5, with 11 bases lining up with TRBD1. V lost 3 bases, J lost 5 bases, and 5 bases stayed unmatched. The CDR3 is 15 residues long. Germline loops: CDR1 MNHNS, CDR2 SASEGT. The CDR3 DNA follows: TGTGCCAGCAGTGAGCCGGGACAGGGGGTGGAGACCCAGTACTTC. This codes for CASSEPGQGVETQYF.

This chain joins TRBV6-1 and TRBJ2-7, with 10 bases that match TRBD2. The germline V gene encodes CDR1 MNHNS and CDR2 SASEGT. CDR3 length equals 14 residues. J was trimmed by 3 bases and V by 5 bases; bases with no gene match: 4. CDR3 protein: CASSPSGGDYEQYF. Here the CDR3 DNA reads TGTGCCAGCAGTCCTAGCGGGGGTGACTACGAGCAGTACTTC.

The gene calls are TRBV4-1 and TRBJ1-5; TRBD1 aligns across 9 bases. J was trimmed by 3 bases and V by 4 bases; bases with no gene match: 1. The CDR3 sequence is 14 residues long. Germline CDR1 reads MGHRA; CDR2 reads YSYEKL. The CDR3: CASSRQGDNQPQHF. CDR3 in DNA: TGCGCCAGCAGCCGACAGGGGGACAATCAGCCCCAGCATTTT.

This chain uses TRBV9 with TRBJ2-3, with TRBD2 matching 10 bases. V was pared by 1 base and J by 8 bases, with 10 bases of the junction left unmatched. CDR3 size: 16 residues. CDR1 and CDR2 (germline): SGDLS, YYNGEE. CDR3 sequence reads: CASSVRSGGAAGTQYF. The CDR3 DNA is TGTGCCAGCAGCGTAAGGAGCGGGGGGGCGGCAGGTACGCAGTATTTT. Variable domain in full (rest from reference TRBV9 and TRBJ2-3): DSGVTQTPKHLITATGQRVTLRCSPRSGDLSVYWYQQSLDQGLQFLIQYYNGEERAKGNILERFSAQQFPDLHSELNLSSLELGDSALYFCASSVRSGGAAGTQYFGPGTRLTVL.

This clonotype was counted at least ten times. The V call is TRBV20-1, the J call TRBJ2-7; 10 bases align to TRBD1. V lost 5 bases to trimming and J lost 2 bases; unmatched junction nucleotides: 6. The CDR3 consists of 14 residues. Germline V gives CDR1 DFQATT, CDR2 SNEGSKA (reference sequence). Here the CDR3 reads CSAPWDRGTYEQYF. CDR3 nucleotide sequence: TGCAGTGCTCCCTGGGACAGGGGTACCTACGAGCAGTACTTC.

This clonotype was counted many times. The rearrangement uses TRBV2 and TRBJ2-2; D might be TRBD2 (6 bases). Trimming pared 6 bases from V and 4 bases from J, leaving 12 bases between. The CDR3 totals 14 residues. Per the germline V gene, CDR1 is SNHLY and CDR2 is FYNNEI. CDR3: CASRDYQLTGELFF. In DNA, the CDR3 is TGTGCCAGCAGGGACTATCAACTCACCGGGGAGCTGTTTTTT.

This clonotype was recorded at least ten times. This chain connects TRBV24-1 to TRBJ2-1; TRBD1 might be the D (6 bases). The V end lost 0 bases, the J end lost 3 bases, and 11 bases lay between the germline ends. Germline V CDR1 and CDR2: KGHDR, SFDVKD. The length of the CDR3 is 16 residues. The CDR3: CATSDLQSRGYNEQFF. The DNA of the CDR3 is TGTGCCACCAGTGATTTGCAGTCCAGGGGCTACAATGAGCAGTTCTTC.

This clonotype was found many times. The chain links TRBV27 to TRBJ1-3, with a tentative D call TRBD1 (5 bases). V lost 2 bases and J lost 4, with 9 bases in between. CDR3 length: 14 amino acids. The V gene's germline CDR1 is MNHEY and CDR2 SMNVEV (reference sequence). The CDR3 DNA follows: TGTGCCAGCAGTTTACAGGGTGGAGGAAACACCATATATTTT. Its translation is CASSLQGGGNTIYF.

The table lists this clonotype with many counts. V is TRBV6-1 and J is TRBJ1-1, with D possibly being TRBD1 (5 bases). CDR1 is MNHNS and CDR2 is SASEGT in the germline V gene. V was pared by 6 bases and J by 5 bases, with 16 bases between. There are 14 residues in the CDR3. CDR3 bases: TGTGCCAGCAGCCCCGGGGGGGAGGGTACTGAAGCTTTCTTT. It codes for CASSPGGEGTEAFF.

There are many counts of this clonotype. This CDR3 is CASSHSADRGQFF. As DNA, the CDR3 is TGTGCCAGCAGCCACTCAGCGGACAGGGGCCAGTTCTTC. V and J are TRBV5-5 and TRBJ2-1, with 9 bases matching TRBD1. The V gene end was trimmed by 4 bases and the J gene end by 13 bases; junction bases not matched to a gene: 9. The germline gives CDR1 SGHKS, CDR2 YYEKEE (reference sequence). The CDR3 contains 13 residues.

This clonotype appeared many times. The chain recombines TRBV12-3 or TRBV12-4 with TRBJ2-7; 8 bases fit TRBD1. The ends lost 5 bases at V and 4 bases at J; junction bases unmatched: 10. The CDR3 runs to 15 residues. The CDR3 sequence: CASSVDRVGWYEQYF. As DNA, the CDR3 is TGTGCCAGCAGTGTGGACAGGGTAGGATGGTACGAGCAGTACTTC.

This clonotype was seen at least ten times. The chain recombines TRBV28 with TRBJ1-2; no firm D call. CDR3 length equals 17 residues. V was pared by 5 bases and J by 0 bases, with 19 bases between. In germline, CDR1 is MDHEN, CDR2 SYDVKM. CDR3 coding DNA: TGTGCCAGCAGTCATTCGACACGTATGGAGCCTAACTATGGCTACACCTTC. The encoded protein is CASSHSTRMEPNYGYTF.

This clonotype was picked up many times. J is TRBJ1-1 and V is TRBV3-1; possible D gene TRBD1, 5 bases. The CDR3 spans 14 residues. Trimming took 1 base from V and 0 from J, leaving 6 bases between them. The V gene's germline CDR1 is LGHDT and CDR2 YNNKEL (reference sequence). The CDR3 sequence is CASSQGGVNTEAFF. Written as DNA, the CDR3 is TGTGCCAGCAGCCAAGGGGGGGTGAACACTGAAGCTTTCTTT.

This clonotype appeared many times. V is TRBV20-1 and J is TRBJ2-7; the D is unclear. The ends were cut back, 6 bases at V and 6 bases at J, with 15 bases in the middle. CDR1 and CDR2 (germline): DFQATT, SNEGSKA (reference sequence). The CDR3 contains 12 residues. Here the CDR3 reads CSARLGNGEQYF. CDR3 nucleotide sequence: TGCAGTGCCAGATTGGGTAACGGCGAGCAGTACTTC.

This clonotype appeared a few times. The J gene is TRBJ2-7, the V gene TRBV7-8; D unresolved. Trimming left V 3 bases short and J 2 bases short, with 14 bases between. This CDR3 has 15 residues. Germline V gives CDR1 SGHVS, CDR2 FQNEAQ. CDR3 bases: TGTGCCAGCAGCTTCACGGGCCCCTCCCCCTACGAGCAGTACTTC. Its translation: CASSFTGPSPYEQYF.

In this sample, this clonotype turned up a few times. The chain has TRBV11-2 and TRBJ1-2, with D unresolved. Germline V CDR1 and CDR2: SGHAT, FQNNGV. The CDR3 is 15 amino acids. Trimming removed 1 base from V and 5 bases from J, with 14 bases in between. CDR3 in DNA: TGTGCCAGCAGCTTAGGAACGGTGATGGGATATGGCTACACCTTC. Encoded protein: CASSLGTVMGYGYTF.

The chain is built from TRBV4-2 and TRBJ1-2; 7 positions agree with TRBD1. CDR1 and CDR2 from the germline V gene are LGHNA and YNFKEQ. J lost 6 bases, V lost 2 bases, and 6 bases had no gene match. The CDR3 runs to 14 residues. As DNA, the CDR3 is TGTGCCAGCAGCCAAAGTCGACAGGGAAATGGCTACACCTTC. Protein sequence: CASSQSRQGNGYTF.

This clonotype was seen at least ten times. V and J are TRBV11-2 and TRBJ2-1; tentatively, D is TRBD2 (6 bases). Germline values: CDR1 SGHAT, CDR2 FQNNGV. The ends were cut back, 5 bases at V and 7 bases at J, with 21 bases in the middle. The CDR3 has 16 amino acids. The CDR3 region has the DNA TGTGCCAGCAGCACGACGACCGGGACTCTAAGAAATGAGCAGTTCTTC. Its translation: CASSTTTGTLRNEQFF.